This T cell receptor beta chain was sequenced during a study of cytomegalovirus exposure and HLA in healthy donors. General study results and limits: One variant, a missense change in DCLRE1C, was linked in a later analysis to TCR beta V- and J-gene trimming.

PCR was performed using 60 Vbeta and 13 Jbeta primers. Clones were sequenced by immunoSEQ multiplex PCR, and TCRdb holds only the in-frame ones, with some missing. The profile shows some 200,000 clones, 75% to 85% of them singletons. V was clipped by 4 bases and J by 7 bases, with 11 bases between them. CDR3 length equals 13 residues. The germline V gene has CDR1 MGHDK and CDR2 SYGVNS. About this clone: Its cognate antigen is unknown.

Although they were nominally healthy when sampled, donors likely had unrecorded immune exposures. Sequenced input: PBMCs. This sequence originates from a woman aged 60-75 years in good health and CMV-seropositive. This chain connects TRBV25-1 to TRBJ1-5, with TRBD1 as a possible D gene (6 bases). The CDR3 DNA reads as TGTGCCAGCAGTGCCACAGGGAACCAGCCCCAGCATTTT. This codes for CASSATGNQPQHF. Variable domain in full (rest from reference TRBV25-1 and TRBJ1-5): EADIYQTPRYLVIGTGKKITLECSQTMGHDKMYWYQQDPGMELHLIHYSYGVNSTEKGDLSSESTVSRIRTEHFPLTLESARPSHTSQYLCASSATGNQPQHFGDGTRLSIL.